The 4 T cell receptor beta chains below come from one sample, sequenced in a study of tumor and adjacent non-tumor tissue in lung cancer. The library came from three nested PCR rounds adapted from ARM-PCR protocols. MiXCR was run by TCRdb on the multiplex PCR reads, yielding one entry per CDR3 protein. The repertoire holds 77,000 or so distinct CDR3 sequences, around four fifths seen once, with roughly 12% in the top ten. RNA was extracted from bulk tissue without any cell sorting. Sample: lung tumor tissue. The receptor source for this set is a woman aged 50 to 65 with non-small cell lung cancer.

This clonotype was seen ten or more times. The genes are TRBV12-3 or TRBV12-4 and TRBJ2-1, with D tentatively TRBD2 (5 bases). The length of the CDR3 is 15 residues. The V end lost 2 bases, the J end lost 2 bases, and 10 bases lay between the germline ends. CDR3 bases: TGTGCCAGCAGTTTAAACGGACTCACCTACAATGAGCAGTTCTTC. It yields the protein CASSLNGLTYNEQFF.

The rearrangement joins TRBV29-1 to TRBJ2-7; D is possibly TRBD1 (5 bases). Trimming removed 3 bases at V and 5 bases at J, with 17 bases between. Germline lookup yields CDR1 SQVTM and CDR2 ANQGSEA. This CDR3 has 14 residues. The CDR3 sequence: CSVDGLTVLDEQYF. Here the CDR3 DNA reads TGCAGCGTTGATGGTTTGACAGTGCTAGACGAGCAGTACTTC.

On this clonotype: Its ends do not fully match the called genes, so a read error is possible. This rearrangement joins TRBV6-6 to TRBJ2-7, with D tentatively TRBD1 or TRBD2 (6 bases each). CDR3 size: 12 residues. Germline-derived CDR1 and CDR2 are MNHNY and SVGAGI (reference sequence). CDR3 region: CASSLTGGELYF. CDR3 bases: TGTGCCAGCAGTCTCACCGGGGGCGAGCTGTACTTC.

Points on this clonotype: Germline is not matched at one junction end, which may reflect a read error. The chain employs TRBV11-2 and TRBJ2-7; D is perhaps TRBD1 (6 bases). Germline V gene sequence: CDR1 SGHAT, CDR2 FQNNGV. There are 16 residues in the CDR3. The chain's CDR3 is CASNLSTGMGAYELYF. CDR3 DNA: TGTGCCAGCAACTTGTCAACCGGGATGGGGGCCTACGAGCTGTACTTC. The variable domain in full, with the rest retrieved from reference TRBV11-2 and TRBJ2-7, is EAGVAQSPRYKIIEKRQSVAFWCNPISGHATLYWYQQILGQGPKLLIQFQNNGVVDDSQLPKDRFSAERLKGVDSTLKIQPAKLEDSAVYLCASNLSTGMGAYELYFGPGTRLTVT.